This TCR beta chain is from a study of response to subunit inactivated influenza vaccine. Study-level results: New T cells are recruited in small numbers by each seasonal influenza vaccination, according to the authors' suggestion.

Trimming stripped 0 bases from V and 4 bases from J, with 11 bases between. This CDR3 has 15 amino acids. Germline loops: CDR1 SGHRS, CDR2 YFSETQ. This clonotype appeared many times. No antigen is known for it. Using its own MiXCR run on the RT-PCR reads, TCRdb lists one record per CDR3 protein. Among about 480,000 distinct CDR3 sequences, 25% were seen once, and the ten largest hold approximately 2%. The sequences come from CD4+ T cells sorted from PBMCs, collected roughly 5 days after vaccination. This receptor was obtained from a man between 50 and 59 years old who received an inactivated influenza vaccine. This chain joins TRBV5-1 and TRBJ2-1, with no clear D. The CDR3: CASSLADRSYNEQFF. Here the CDR3 DNA reads TGCGCCAGCAGCTTGGCCGATCGTAGTTACAATGAGCAGTTCTTC.